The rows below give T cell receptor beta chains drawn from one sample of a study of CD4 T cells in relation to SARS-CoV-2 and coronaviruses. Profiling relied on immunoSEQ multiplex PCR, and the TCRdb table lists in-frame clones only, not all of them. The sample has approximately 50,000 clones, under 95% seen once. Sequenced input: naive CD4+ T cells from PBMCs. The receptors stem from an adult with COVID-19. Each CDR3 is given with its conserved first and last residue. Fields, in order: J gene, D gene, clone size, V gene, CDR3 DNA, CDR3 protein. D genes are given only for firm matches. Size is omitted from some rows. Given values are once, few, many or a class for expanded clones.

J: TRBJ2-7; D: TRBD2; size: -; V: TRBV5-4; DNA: TGTGCCAGCAGCCCAACGGGCGGGAGCCTTCCCTACGAGCAGTACTTC; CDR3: CASSPTGGSLPYEQYF
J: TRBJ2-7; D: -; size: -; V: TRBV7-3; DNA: TGTGCCAGCAGCCCCCAAGCGAGCTACGAGCAGTACTTC; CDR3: CASSPQASYEQYF
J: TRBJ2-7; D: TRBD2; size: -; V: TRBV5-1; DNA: TGCGCCAGCAGCTTGGCAGGACTAGCGAACTCCTACGAGCAGTACTTC; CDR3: CASSLAGLANSYEQYF
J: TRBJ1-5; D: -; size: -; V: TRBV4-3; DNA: TGCGCCAGCAGCCATAGGGTGGATCAGCCCCAGCATTTT; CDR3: CASSHRVDQPQHF
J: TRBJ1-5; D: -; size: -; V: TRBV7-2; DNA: TGTGCCAGCAGCCTGGGGACGGATCCCCAGCATTTT; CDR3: CASSLGTDPQHF
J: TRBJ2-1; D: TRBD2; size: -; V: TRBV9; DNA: TGTGCCAGCAGCTCCTACTCCGGGACTAGAAACAATGAGCAGTTCTTC; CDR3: CASSSYSGTRNNEQFF
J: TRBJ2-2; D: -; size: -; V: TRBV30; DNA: TGTGCCTGGAGTGTAAGGATTACGAACACCGGGGAGCTGTTTTTT; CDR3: CAWSVRITNTGELFF
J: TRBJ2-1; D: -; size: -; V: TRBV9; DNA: TGTGCCAGCAGCGCGCGACTAAACTACAATGAGCAGTTCTTC; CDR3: CASSARLNYNEQFF
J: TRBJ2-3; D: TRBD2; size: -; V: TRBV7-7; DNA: TGTGCTAGCAGCTTTGGGGGGAGGGGATGCGTAGATACGCAGTATTTT; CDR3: CASSFGGRGCVDTQYF
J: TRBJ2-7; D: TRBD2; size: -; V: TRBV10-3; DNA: TGTGCCATCAGTGACTTCGAGACTAGCGGGAGCAGCGAGCAGTACTTC; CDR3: CAISDFETSGSSEQYF
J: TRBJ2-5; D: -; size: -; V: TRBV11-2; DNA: TGTGCCAGCAGCCCTAGGGCCGGGACCGGTCCGGAGACCCAGTACTTC; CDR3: CASSPRAGTGPETQYF
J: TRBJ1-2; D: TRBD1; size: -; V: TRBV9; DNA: TGTGCCAGCAGCGTAGGGTCCCAGGGGGCGATTGGCTACACCTTC; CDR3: CASSVGSQGAIGYTF
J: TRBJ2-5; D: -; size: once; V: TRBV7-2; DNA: TGTGCCAGCAGCCCCGGCGGGGGCGCGGAGACCCAGTACTTC; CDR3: CASSPGGGAETQYF
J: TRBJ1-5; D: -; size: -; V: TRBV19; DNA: TGTGCCAGTAGTACCACAGGGAGCCCAAATCAGCCCCAGCATTTT; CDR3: CASSTTGSPNQPQHF
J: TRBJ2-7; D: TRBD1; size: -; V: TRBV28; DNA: TGTGCCAGCAGTTCACCGGACAGGGCGTGGGGATACGAGCAGTACTTC; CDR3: CASSSPDRAWGYEQYF
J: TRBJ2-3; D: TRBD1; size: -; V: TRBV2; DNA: TGTGCCAGCAGCCGGGACAGGGGGCGGGATACGCAGTATTTT; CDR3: CASSRDRGRDTQYF